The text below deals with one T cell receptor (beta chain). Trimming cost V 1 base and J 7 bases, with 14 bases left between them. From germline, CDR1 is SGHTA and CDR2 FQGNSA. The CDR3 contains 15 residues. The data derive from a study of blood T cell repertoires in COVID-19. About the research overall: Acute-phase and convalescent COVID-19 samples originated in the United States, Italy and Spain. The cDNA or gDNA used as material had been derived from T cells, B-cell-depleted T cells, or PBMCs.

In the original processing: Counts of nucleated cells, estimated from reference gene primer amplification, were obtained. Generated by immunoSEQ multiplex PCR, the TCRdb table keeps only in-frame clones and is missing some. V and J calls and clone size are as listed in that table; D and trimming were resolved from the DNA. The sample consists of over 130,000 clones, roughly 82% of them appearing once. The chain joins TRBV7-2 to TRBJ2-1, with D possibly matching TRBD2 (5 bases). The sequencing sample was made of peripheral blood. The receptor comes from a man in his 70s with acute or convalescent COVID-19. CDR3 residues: CASSLGLGIENEQFF. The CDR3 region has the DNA TGTGCCAGCAGCTTAGGGCTCGGGATCGAGAATGAGCAGTTCTTC.